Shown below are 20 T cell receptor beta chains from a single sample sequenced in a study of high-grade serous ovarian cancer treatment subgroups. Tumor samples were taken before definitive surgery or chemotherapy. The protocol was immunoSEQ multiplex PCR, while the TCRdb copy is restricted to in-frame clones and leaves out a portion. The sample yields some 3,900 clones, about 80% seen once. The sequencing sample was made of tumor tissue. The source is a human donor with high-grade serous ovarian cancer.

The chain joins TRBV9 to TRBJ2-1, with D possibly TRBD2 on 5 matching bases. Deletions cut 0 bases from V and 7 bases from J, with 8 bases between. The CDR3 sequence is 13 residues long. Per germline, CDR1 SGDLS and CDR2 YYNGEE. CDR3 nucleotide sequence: TGTGCCAGCAGCGTAGAATGGAGGAATGAGCAGTTCTTC. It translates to CASSVEWRNEQFF.

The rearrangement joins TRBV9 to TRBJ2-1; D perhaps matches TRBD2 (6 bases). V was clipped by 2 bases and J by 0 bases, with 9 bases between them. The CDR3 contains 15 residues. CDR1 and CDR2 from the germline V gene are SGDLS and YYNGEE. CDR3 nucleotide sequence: TGTGCCAGCAGCGTTGAGCGGGTCTCCTACAATGAGCAGTTCTTC. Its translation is CASSVERVSYNEQFF.

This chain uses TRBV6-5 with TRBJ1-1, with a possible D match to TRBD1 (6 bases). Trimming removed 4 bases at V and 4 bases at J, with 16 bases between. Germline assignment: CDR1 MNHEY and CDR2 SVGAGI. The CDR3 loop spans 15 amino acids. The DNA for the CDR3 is TGTGCCAGCAGTTCCACAGGGCGGGGAAGCACTGAAGCTTTCTTT. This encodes CASSSTGRGSTEAFF.

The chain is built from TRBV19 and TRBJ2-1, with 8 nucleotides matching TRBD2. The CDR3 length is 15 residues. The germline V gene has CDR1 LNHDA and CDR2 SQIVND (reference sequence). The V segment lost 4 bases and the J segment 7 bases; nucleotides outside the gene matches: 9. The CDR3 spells CASSTAGGGNNEQFF. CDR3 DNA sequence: TGTGCCAGTAGTACAGCGGGCGGGGGGAATAATGAGCAGTTCTTC.

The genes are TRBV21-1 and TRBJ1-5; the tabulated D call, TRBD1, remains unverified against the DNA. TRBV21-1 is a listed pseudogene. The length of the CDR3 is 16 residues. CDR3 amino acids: CASINSEGADNQPQHF. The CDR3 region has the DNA TGTGCCAGCATCAACTCAGAAGGGGCCGACAATCAGCCCCAGCATTTT.

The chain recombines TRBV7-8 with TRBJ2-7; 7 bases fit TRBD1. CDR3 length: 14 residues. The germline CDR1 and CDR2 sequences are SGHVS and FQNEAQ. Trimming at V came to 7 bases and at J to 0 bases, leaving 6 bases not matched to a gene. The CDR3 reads CASTLRDSSYEQYF. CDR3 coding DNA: TGTGCCAGCACCCTCCGGGACAGCTCCTACGAGCAGTACTTC.

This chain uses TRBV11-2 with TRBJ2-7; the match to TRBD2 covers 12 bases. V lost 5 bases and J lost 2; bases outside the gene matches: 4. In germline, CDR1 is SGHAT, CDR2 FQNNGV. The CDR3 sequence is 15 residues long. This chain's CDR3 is CASSLWTSGAYEQYF. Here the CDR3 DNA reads TGTGCCAGCAGCCTCTGGACTAGCGGGGCCTACGAGCAGTACTTC.

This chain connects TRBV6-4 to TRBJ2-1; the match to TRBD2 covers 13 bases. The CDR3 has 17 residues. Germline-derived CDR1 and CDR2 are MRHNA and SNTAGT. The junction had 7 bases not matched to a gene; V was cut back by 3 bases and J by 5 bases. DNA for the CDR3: TGTGCCAGCAGTGAAAGGGTACTAGCGGGGGGGGACAATGAGCAGTTCTTC. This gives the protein CASSERVLAGGDNEQFF.

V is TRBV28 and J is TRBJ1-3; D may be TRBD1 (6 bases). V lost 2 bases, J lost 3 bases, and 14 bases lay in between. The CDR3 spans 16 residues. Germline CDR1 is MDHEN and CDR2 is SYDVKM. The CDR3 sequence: CASSLGVGGGGNTIYF. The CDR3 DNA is TGTGCCAGCAGTTTAGGTGTGGGGGGCGGTGGAAACACCATATATTTT.

The CDR3 is CASSPDGQSNEKLFF. The CDR3 bases are TGTGCCAGCAGCCCCGACGGACAGAGTAATGAAAAACTGTTTTTT. The chain recombines TRBV7-2 with TRBJ1-4, with D maybe TRBD1 (6 bases). This CDR3 contains 15 residues. V was shortened by 5 bases and J by 4 bases, with 14 bases between the two germline ends. Per the germline V gene, CDR1 is SGHTA and CDR2 is FQGNSA.

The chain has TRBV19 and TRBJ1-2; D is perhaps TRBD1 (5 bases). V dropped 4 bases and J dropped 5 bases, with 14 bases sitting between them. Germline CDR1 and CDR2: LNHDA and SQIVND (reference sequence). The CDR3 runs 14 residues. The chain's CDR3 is CASSNPGLGYGYTF. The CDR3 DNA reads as TGTGCCAGTAGTAATCCAGGGCTTGGATATGGCTACACCTTC.

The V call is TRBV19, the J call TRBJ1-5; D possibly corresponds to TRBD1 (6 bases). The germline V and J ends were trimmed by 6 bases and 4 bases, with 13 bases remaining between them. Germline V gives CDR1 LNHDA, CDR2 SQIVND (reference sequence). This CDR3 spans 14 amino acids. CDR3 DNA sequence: TGTGCCAGTAGCAGGACAGCCACTAATCAGCCCCAGCATTTT. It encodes CASSRTATNQPQHF.

The CDR3 DNA sequence: TGTGCCAGCAGGTCAACGGGGGGGGCGCTCACCGGGGAGCTGTTTTTT. This codes for CASRSTGGALTGELFF. The V call is TRBV7-2, the J call TRBJ2-2, with TRBD2 matching 8 bases. Trimming removed 6 bases from V and 4 bases from J; junction bases left unmatched: 10. The CDR3 totals 16 residues. The V gene's germline CDR1 is SGHTA and CDR2 FQGNSA.

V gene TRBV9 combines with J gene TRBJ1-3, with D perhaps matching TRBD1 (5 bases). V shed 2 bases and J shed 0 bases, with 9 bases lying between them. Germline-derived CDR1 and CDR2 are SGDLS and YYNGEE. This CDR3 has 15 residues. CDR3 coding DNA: TGTGCCAGCAGCGTTCAGGGTTCCTCTGGAAACACCATATATTTT. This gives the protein CASSVQGSSGNTIYF.

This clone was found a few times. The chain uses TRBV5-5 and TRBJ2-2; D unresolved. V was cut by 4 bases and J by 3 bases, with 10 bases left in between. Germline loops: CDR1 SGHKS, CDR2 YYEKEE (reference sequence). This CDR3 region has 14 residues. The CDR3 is CASSPPSDTGELFF. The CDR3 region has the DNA TGTGCCAGCAGCCCCCCTTCGGACACCGGGGAGCTGTTTTTT.

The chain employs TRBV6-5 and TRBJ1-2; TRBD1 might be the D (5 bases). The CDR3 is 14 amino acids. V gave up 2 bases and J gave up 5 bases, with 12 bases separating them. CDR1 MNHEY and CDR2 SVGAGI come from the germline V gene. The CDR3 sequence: CASSYSVGGYGYTF. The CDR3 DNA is TGTGCCAGCAGTTACAGCGTCGGGGGTTATGGCTACACCTTC.

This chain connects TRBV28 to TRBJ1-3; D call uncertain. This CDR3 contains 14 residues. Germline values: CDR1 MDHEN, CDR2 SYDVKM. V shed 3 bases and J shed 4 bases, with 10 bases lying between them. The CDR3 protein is CASSLVSGGNTIYF. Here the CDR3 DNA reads TGTGCCAGCAGTTTGGTGTCAGGAGGAAACACCATATATTTT.

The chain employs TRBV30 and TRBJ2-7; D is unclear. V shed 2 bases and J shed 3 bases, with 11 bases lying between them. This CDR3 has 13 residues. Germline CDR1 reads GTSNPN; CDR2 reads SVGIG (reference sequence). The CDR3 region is CAWSLGEVYEQYF. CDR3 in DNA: TGTGCCTGGAGTCTAGGCGAAGTCTACGAGCAGTACTTC.

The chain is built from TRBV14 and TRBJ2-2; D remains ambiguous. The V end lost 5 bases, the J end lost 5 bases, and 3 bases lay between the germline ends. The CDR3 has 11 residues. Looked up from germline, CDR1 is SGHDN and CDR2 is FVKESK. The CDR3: CASSWTGELFF. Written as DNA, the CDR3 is TGTGCCAGCAGCTGGACCGGGGAGCTGTTTTTT. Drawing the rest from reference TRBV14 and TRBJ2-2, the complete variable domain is EAGVTQFPSHSVIEKGQTVTLRCDPISGHDNLYWYRRVMGKEIKFLLHFVKESKQDESGMPNNRFLAERTGGTYSTLKVQPAELEDSGVYFCASSWTGELFFGEGSRLTVL.

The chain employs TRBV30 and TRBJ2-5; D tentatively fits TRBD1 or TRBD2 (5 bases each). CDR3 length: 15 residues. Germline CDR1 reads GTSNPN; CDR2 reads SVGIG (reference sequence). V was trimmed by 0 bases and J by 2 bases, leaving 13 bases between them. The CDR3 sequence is CAWSVRQGAQETQYF. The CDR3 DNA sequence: TGTGCCTGGAGTGTACGCCAGGGAGCACAAGAGACCCAGTACTTC.